This T cell receptor (beta chain) was profiled in a study of blood T cell repertoires in COVID-19 (dated by TCRdb to 2018 to 2021). With respect to the entire study: Collaborator samples came from the United States, Italy and Spain and covered acute and convalescent phases of COVID-19. The repertoires were released in a freely available public database meant as a resource for research on the immune response to SARS-CoV-2. Samples were obtained from the ongoing ImmuneRACE study (first 160 participants) and from over 1,000 subjects provided by 6 global collaborators. Sample metadata almost always included a de-identified subject ID, COVID-19 status, age in years and sex. The prospective study material was composed of cDNA or gDNA derived from T cells, B-cell-depleted T cells, or PBMCs. The dataset comprised deeply sampled blood TCRbeta repertoires from subjects exposed to, actively infected with, or recovered from COVID-19. HLA class I and class II types, where available, came from metadata supplied by the sample provider rather than from assay-based typing. Overall results and qualifications from the work: Clinical and demographic metadata were provided uncurated, with the amount varying by source and participant.

CDR1 and CDR2 are read off the germline V gene (reference sequence) as MNHEY and SMNVEV. The CDR3 runs 15 residues from the cysteine to the phenylalanine. Just CDR3 DNA is preserved here, 45 bases in frame from base 1. V has 4 bases trimmed and J has 4 bases trimmed; junction bases matching no gene number 7. Collaborating institutions collected whole blood in K2EDTA tubes following their own protocols. For TCRbeta analysis, collaborators shipped samples as frozen whole blood, isolated PBMCs, or DNA extracted from either of those sample types. The immunoSEQ Assay, a bias-controlled multiplex PCR, was used to amplify TCRbeta CDR3 regions from genomic DNA. The authors' pipeline ran thus. Within the assay, amplification of reference gene primers was used to estimate how many nucleated cells each sample contained. To quantify the absolute abundance of each unique TCRbeta CDR3 rearrangement, sequence reads were collapsed and filtered. For each sample, productive Simpson clonality was calculated as the square root of Simpson's diversity index over productive rearrangements. Imported from immuneACCESS, the table was reduced by TCRdb to in-frame sequences with V and J called. These copies leave out some clones; in studies compared against another copy, an unresolved V gene accounts for under half, and the cause of the remainder is not known. V, J and clone size are those of that table, while D and trimming were read from the DNA. This sample is represented by approximately 450,000 clones; around 89% of them were singletons. The top ten clonotypes cover roughly 4.3% of the sample.

On this clone: The clone's antigen remains unknown. No per-base quality is available; no much larger clone lies one base away.

The chain joins TRBV27 to TRBJ2-1, with 7 central nucleotides matching TRBD2. The specimen sequenced was peripheral blood. This receptor was identified in a woman in her twenties or thirties with acute or convalescent COVID-19. The CDR3 reads CASSWGGGLYNEQFF. The DNA sequence is as follows: TGTGCCAGCAGTTGGGGCGGGGGACTTTACAATGAGCAGTTCTTC.